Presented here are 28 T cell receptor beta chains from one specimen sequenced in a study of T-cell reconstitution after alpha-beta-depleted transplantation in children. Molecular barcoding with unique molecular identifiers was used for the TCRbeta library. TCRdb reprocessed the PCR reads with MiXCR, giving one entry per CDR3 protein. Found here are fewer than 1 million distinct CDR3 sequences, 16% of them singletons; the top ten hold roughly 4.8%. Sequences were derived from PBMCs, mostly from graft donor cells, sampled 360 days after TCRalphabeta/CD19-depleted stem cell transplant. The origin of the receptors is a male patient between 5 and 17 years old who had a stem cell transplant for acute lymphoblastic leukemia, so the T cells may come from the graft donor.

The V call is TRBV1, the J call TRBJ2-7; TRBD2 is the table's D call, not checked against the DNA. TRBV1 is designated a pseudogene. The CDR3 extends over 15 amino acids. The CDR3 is CTSSQESSGSNEQYF. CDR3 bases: TGCACCAGCAGCCAAGAATCGAGCGGGAGCAACGAGCAGTACTTC.

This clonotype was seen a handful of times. The CDR3 sequence: CASSPRLADPYNEQFF. The CDR3 bases are TGTGCCAGCAGCCCCCGACTAGCGGACCCCTACAATGAGCAGTTCTTC. The J gene is TRBJ2-1, the V gene TRBV7-9; the match to TRBD2 covers 9 bases. The CDR3 is made up of 16 amino acids. The germline CDR1 and CDR2 sequences are SEHNR and FQNEAQ (reference sequence). J lost 2 bases, V lost 5 bases, and 7 bases had no gene match.

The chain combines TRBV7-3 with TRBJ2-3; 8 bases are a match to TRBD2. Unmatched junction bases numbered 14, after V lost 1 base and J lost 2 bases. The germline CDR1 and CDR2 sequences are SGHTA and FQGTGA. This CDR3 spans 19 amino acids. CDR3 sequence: CASSLSPRPGLDHTDTQYF. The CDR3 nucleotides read TGTGCCAGCAGCTTAAGCCCACGACCGGGACTAGACCACACAGATACGCAGTATTTT.

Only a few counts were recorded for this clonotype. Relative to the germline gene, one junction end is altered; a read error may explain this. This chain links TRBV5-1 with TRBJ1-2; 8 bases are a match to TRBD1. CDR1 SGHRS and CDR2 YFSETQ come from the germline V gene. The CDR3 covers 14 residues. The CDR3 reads CASSLGQANYGYTF. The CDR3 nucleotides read TGTGCCAGCAGTTTGGGACAGGCTAACTATGGCTACACCTTC. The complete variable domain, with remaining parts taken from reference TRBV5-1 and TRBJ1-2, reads KAGVTQTPRYLIKTRGQQVTLSCSPISGHRSVSWYQQTPGQGLQFLFEYFSETQRNKGNFPGRFSGRQFSNSRSEMNVSTLELGDSALYLCASSLGQANYGYTFGSGTRLTVV.

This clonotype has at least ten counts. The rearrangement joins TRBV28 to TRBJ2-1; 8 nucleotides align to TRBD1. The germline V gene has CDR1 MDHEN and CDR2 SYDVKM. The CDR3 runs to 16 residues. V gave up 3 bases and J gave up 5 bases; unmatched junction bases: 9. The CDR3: CASSLVDRDRDNEQFF. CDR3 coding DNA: TGTGCCAGCAGTTTGGTGGACAGGGATCGCGACAATGAGCAGTTCTTC.

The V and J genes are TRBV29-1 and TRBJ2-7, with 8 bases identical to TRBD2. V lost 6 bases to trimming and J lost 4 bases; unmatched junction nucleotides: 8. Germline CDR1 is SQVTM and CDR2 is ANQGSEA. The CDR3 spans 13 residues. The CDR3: CSVQRERIYEQYF. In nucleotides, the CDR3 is TGCAGCGTCCAGCGGGAGAGGATTTACGAGCAGTACTTC.

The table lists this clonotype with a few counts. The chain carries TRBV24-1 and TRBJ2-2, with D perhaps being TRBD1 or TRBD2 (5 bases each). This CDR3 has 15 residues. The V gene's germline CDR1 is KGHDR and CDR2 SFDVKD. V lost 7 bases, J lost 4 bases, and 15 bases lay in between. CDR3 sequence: CATRVGEPRTGELFF. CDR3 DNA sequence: TGTGCCACCAGGGTGGGGGAGCCTCGCACCGGGGAGCTGTTTTTT.

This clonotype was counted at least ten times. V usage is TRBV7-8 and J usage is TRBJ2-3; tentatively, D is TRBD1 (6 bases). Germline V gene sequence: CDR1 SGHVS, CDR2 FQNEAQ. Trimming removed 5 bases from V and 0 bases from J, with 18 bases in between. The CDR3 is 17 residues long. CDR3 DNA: TGTGCCAGCAGCCGAAACAGGGTTCTCACTAGCACAGATACGCAGTATTTT. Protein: CASSRNRVLTSTDTQYF.

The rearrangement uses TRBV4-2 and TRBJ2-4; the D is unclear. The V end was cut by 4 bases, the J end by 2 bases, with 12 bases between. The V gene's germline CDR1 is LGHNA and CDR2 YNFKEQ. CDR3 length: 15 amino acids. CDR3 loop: CASSLAEGTKNIQYF. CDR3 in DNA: TGTGCCAGCAGCCTCGCGGAAGGGACCAAAAACATTCAGTACTTC.

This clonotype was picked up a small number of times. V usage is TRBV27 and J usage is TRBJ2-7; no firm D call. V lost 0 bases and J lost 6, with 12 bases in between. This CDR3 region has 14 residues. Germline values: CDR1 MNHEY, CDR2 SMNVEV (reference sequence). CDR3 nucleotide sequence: TGTGCCAGCAGTTTATCAGGCAGGCGACCCGAGCAGTACTTC. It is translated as CASSLSGRRPEQYF.

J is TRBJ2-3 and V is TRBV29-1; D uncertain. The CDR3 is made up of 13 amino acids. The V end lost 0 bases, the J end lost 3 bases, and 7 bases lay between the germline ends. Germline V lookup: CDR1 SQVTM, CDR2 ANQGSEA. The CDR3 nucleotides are TGCAGCGTTGAAGATACAGCTACAGATACGCAGTATTTT. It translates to CSVEDTATDTQYF.

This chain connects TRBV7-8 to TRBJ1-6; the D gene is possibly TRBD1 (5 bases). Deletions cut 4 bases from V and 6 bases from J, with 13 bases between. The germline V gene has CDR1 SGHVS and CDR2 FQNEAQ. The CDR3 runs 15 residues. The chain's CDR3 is CASSSEPGRNSPLHF. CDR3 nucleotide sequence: TGTGCCAGCAGCTCGGAGCCGGGACGTAATTCACCCCTCCACTTT.

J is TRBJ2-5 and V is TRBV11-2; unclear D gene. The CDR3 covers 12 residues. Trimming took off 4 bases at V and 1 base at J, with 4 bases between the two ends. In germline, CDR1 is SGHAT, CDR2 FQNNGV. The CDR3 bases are TGTGCCAGCAGCTACATCCAAGAGACCCAGTACTTC. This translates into CASSYIQETQYF.

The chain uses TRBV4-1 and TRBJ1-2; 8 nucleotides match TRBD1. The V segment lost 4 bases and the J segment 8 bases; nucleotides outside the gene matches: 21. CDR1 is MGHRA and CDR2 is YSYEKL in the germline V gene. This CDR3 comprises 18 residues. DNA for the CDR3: TGCGCCAGCAGCCTTAGTCGGACAGGGTCACGCGGTTTTTTGGGCTACACCTTC. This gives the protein CASSLSRTGSRGFLGYTF.

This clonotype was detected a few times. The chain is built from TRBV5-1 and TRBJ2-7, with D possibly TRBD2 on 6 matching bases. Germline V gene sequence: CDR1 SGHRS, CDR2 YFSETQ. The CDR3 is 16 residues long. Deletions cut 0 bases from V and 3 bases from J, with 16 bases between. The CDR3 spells CASSLAGLALDYEQYF. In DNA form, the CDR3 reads TGCGCCAGCAGCTTGGCCGGGCTAGCGCTCGACTACGAGCAGTACTTC.

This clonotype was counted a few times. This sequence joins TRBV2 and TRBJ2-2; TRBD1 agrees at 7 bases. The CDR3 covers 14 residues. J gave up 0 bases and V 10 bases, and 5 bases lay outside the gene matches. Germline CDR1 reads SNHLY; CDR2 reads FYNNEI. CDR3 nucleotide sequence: TGTGCCACCAGACAGGGAGCGAACACCGGGGAGCTGTTTTTT. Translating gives CATRQGANTGELFF.

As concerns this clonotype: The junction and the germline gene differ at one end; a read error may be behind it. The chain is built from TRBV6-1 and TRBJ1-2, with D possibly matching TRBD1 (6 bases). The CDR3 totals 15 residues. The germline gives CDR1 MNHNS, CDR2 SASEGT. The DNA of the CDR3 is TGTGCCAGCAGTCCTTTGGGACACCCCAACTATGGCTACACTTTC. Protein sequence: CASSPLGHPNYGYTF.

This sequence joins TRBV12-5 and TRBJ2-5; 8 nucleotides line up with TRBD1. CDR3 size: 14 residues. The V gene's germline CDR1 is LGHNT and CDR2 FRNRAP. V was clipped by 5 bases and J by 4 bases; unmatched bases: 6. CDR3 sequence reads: CASGLRDRSETQYF. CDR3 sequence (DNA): TGTGCTAGTGGTCTAAGGGACAGGTCAGAGACCCAGTACTTC.

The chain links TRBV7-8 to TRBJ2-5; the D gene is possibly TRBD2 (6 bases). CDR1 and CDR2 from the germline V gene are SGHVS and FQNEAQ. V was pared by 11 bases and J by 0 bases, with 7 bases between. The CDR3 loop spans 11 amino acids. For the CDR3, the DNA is TGTGCCGGGGGGTACCAAGAGACCCAGTACTTC. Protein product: CAGGYQETQYF.

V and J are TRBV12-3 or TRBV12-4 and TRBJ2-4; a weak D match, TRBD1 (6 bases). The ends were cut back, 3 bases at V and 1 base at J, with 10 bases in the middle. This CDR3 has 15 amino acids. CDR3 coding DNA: TGTGCCAGCAGTTTTACAGGGTTCGCCAAAAACATTCAGTACTTC. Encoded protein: CASSFTGFAKNIQYF.

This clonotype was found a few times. DNA of the CDR3: TGTGCCAGCACCCCGCAAGAGACCCAGTACTTC. It specifies CASTPQETQYF. The chain couples TRBV2 to TRBJ2-5; D is unclear. Trimming took 7 bases from V and 2 from J, leaving 5 bases between them. CDR1 is SNHLY and CDR2 is FYNNEI in the germline V gene. There are 11 residues in the CDR3.

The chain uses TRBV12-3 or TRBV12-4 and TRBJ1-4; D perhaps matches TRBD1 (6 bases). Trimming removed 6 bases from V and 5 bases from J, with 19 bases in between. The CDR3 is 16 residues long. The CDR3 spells CASSYPPGGVNEKLFF. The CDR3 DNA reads TGTGCCAGCAGCTATCCTCCCGGGGGCGTAAATGAAAAACTGTTTTTT.

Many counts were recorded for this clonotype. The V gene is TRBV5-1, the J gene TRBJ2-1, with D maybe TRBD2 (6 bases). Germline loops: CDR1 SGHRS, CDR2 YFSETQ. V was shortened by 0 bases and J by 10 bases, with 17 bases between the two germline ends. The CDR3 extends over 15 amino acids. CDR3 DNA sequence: TGCGCCAGCAGCTTGGATCAAAGCGGGCTGGGGGAGCAGTTCTTC. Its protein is CASSLDQSGLGEQFF.

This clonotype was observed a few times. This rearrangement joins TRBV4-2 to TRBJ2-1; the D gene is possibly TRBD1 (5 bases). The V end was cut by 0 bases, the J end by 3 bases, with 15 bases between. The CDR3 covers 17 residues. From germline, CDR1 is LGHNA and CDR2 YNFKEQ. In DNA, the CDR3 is TGTGCCAGCAGCCAAGATCCTAGTAGGGGCCTCTACAATGAGCAGTTCTTC. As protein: CASSQDPSRGLYNEQFF.

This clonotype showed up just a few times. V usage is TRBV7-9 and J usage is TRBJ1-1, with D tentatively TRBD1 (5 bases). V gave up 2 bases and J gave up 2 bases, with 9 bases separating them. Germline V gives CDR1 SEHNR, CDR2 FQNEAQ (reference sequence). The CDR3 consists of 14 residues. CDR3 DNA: TGTGCCAGCAGCTTATTTGACAGAAACACTGAAGCTTTCTTT. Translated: CASSLFDRNTEAFF. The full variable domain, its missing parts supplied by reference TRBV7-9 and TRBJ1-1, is DTGVSQNPRHKITKRGQNVTFRCDPISEHNRLYWYRQTLGQGPEFLTYFQNEAQLEKSRLLSDRFSAERPKGSFSTLEIQRTEQGDSAMYLCASSLFDRNTEAFFGQGTRLTVV.

The CDR3 DNA reads as TGTGCCAGCAGCAAAGGGGTCGCCTACGAGCAGTACTTC. This translates into CASSKGVAYEQYF. V usage is TRBV21-1 and J usage is TRBJ2-7. TRBV21-1 is tagged as a pseudogene. The CDR3 has 13 amino acids.

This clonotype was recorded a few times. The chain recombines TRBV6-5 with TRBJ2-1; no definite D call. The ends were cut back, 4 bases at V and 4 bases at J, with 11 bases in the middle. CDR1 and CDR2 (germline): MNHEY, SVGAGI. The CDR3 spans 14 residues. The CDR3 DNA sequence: TGTGCCAGCAGTTCCGGGCCCCTTTACAATGAGCAGTTCTTC. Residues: CASSSGPLYNEQFF.

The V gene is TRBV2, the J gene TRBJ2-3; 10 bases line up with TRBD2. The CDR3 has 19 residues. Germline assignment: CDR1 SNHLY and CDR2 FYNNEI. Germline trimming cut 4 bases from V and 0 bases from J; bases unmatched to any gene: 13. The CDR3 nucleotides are TGTGCCAGCAGTGCCCAAGAGGGACTAGCGAGCCTAAGCACAGATACGCAGTATTTT. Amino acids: CASSAQEGLASLSTDTQYF.